The 17 T cell receptor beta chains presented below share a single source sample, sequenced in a study of early T cells in non-severe SARS-CoV-2 infection. Each CDR3 protein gets one entry after TCRdb re-called the 5' RACE reads with MiXCR. The sample lists roughly 28,000 distinct CDR3 sequences; roughly 5.1% were seen once. What was sequenced was whole blood. These receptor sequences come from an adult who was a healthcare worker with PCR-confirmed SARS-CoV-2 infection or an uninfected control (not recorded which).

This clonotype has more than one count but fewer than ten. The chain uses TRBV20-1 and TRBJ2-7, with 9 bases that match TRBD1. This CDR3 has 14 amino acids. The junction had 7 bases not matched to a gene; V was cut back by 3 bases and J by 4 bases. Germline V gives CDR1 DFQATT, CDR2 SNEGSKA (reference sequence). DNA for the CDR3: TGCAGTGCTAGGGCAAGGACAGGGGAATACGAGCAGTACTTC. Protein sequence: CSARARTGEYEQYF.

This clonotype was recorded at least ten times. The chain has TRBV4-2 and TRBJ1-1, with D possibly matching TRBD1 (5 bases). V lost 1 base to trimming and J lost 7 bases, with 16 bases between them. The CDR3 loop spans 15 amino acids. The germline CDR1 and CDR2 sequences are LGHNA and YNFKEQ. CDR3 amino acids: CASSQAGFGDGEAFF. In nucleotides, the CDR3 is TGTGCCAGCAGCCAAGCAGGGTTTGGGGACGGTGAAGCTTTCTTT.

The table lists this clonotype with many counts. This chain joins TRBV7-3 and TRBJ2-6; D remains unclear. The CDR3 runs to 14 residues. Trimming took 5 bases from V and 0 from J, leaving 5 bases between them. Germline assignment: CDR1 SGHTA and CDR2 FQGTGA. The CDR3 DNA sequence: TGTGCCAGCAGCCCCCGCTCTGGGGCCAACGTCCTGACTTTC. It yields the protein CASSPRSGANVLTF.

There are many counts of this clonotype. J is TRBJ1-5 and V is TRBV6-2 or TRBV6-3; D is undetermined. Trimming removed 7 bases at V and 0 bases at J, with 16 bases between. Germline V CDR1 and CDR2: MNHEY, SVGEGT. This CDR3 has 16 amino acids. DNA of the CDR3: TGTGCCAGCAAAAACAGAGCCGATAATAGCAATCAGCCCCAGCATTTT. Residues: CASKNRADNSNQPQHF.

This clonotype was observed at least ten times. The genes are TRBV5-5 and TRBJ2-5; TRBD1 is a possible D gene (5 bases). The germline CDR1 and CDR2 sequences are SGHKS and YYEKEE (reference sequence). The CDR3 has 15 amino acids. Trimming pared 0 bases from V and 1 base from J, leaving 10 bases between. CDR3 sequence: CASSLVAGPQETQYF. CDR3 nucleotide sequence: TGTGCCAGCAGCTTGGTGGCAGGGCCCCAAGAGACCCAGTACTTC.

The rearrangement links TRBV18 to TRBJ2-3; 10 nucleotides align to TRBD1. The length of the CDR3 is 16 residues. Trimming cost V 5 bases and J 4 bases; bases outside gene matches: 9. Germline V gene data show CDR1 as KGHSH and CDR2 as LQKENI. The CDR3 reads CASSANPGQGADTQYF. In DNA, the CDR3 is TGTGCCAGCTCAGCTAACCCCGGACAGGGGGCAGATACGCAGTATTTT.

This clonotype was recorded many times. The chain uses TRBV7-3 and TRBJ2-2; D uncertain. This CDR3 has 15 amino acids. With 3 bases removed from V and 2 bases from J, the gap between germline ends came to 10 bases. Per the germline V gene, CDR1 is SGHTA and CDR2 is FQGTGA. In nucleotides, the CDR3 is TGTGCCAGCAGCTTTGGCCAGGCAAACACCGGGGAGCTGTTTTTT. The encoded protein is CASSFGQANTGELFF.

This clonotype was picked up many times. This rearrangement joins TRBV12-3 or TRBV12-4 to TRBJ1-1; the match to TRBD1 covers 11 bases. Trimming removed 7 bases from V and 7 bases from J; junction bases left unmatched: 8. The CDR3 loop spans 14 amino acids. This CDR3 is CASTAGQGESEAFF. CDR3 nucleotides: TGTGCCAGCACCGCGGGACAGGGGGAGAGTGAAGCTTTCTTT.

This clonotype was detected a few times. V is TRBV3-1 and J is TRBJ2-7; 10 bases line up with TRBD2. V was clipped by 4 bases and J by 7 bases; unmatched bases: 10. The V gene's germline CDR1 is LGHDT and CDR2 YNNKEL (reference sequence). The length of the CDR3 is 15 residues. The CDR3 bases are TGTGCCAGCAGCCCCCTAGCGGGAGTTTATGGGGAGCAGTACTTC. Translating gives CASSPLAGVYGEQYF.

This clonotype was found many times. The chain combines TRBV9 with TRBJ2-7; 12 bases are a match to TRBD2. This CDR3 is built from 15 residues. The germline V gene encodes CDR1 SGDLS and CDR2 YYNGEE. V lost 4 bases to trimming and J lost 2 bases; unmatched junction nucleotides: 4. CDR3 sequence: CASSQGLAGPYEQYF. The CDR3 nucleotides are TGTGCCAGCAGCCAAGGACTAGCGGGACCCTACGAGCAGTACTTC.

Note on this clonotype: A junction end diverges from the germline sequence, so it may reflect a read error. This rearrangement joins TRBV4-1 to TRBJ2-3; 10 nucleotides agree with TRBD2. The CDR3 sequence is 16 residues long. Germline V lookup: CDR1 MGHRA, CDR2 YSYEKL. The DNA for the CDR3 is TGCGCCAACAGCCAAGAACGGACTAGCGGCCCAAATACGCAGTATTTT. Protein: CANSQERTSGPNTQYF.

This clonotype was counted ten times or more. The chain combines TRBV30 with TRBJ1-6; a weak D match, TRBD1 (5 bases). CDR1 is GTSNPN, CDR2 SVGIG, per germline (reference sequence). V was pared by 6 bases and J by 9 bases, with 21 bases between. The CDR3 runs to 15 residues. The CDR3 DNA is TGTGCCTGCCTCCTAACCCAGTCTGGGGGTTCACCCCTCCACTTT. This codes for CACLLTQSGGSPLHF.

The chain employs TRBV29-1 and TRBJ2-1; D is undetermined. Trimming pared 4 bases from V and 2 bases from J, leaving 24 bases between. This CDR3 is built from 18 residues. In germline, CDR1 is SQVTM, CDR2 ANQGSEA. The CDR3 nucleotides read TGCAGCGTTGGTTACGCGTCAGTGGGAATTCTTCCCTACAATGAGCAGTTCTTC. Translation: CSVGYASVGILPYNEQFF.

This clonotype was seen a handful of times. The chain has TRBV12-3 or TRBV12-4 and TRBJ2-5; no reliable D call. V gave up 3 bases and J gave up 8 bases, with 7 bases separating them. This CDR3 spans 11 amino acids. The CDR3 is CASSLVDTQYF. In nucleotides, the CDR3 is TGTGCCAGCAGTTTGGTGGATACCCAGTACTTC.

There are many counts of this clonotype. The chain carries TRBV27 and TRBJ1-5; D gene ambiguous. This CDR3 contains 15 residues. V shed 6 bases and J shed 3 bases, with 15 bases lying between them. The germline CDR1 and CDR2 sequences are MNHEY and SMNVEV (reference sequence). For the CDR3, the DNA is TGTGCCAGCAGCCCCGCCAGGCGCTTCAATCAGCCCCAGCATTTT. Translating it yields CASSPARRFNQPQHF.

The genes are TRBV11-2 and TRBJ2-5; a weak D match, TRBD1 (5 bases). The germline V gene encodes CDR1 SGHAT and CDR2 FQNNGV. V was trimmed by 4 bases and J by 2 bases, leaving 8 bases between them. The CDR3 sequence is 13 residues long. The CDR3: CASSSQEQETQYF. The CDR3 coding sequence is TGTGCCAGCAGCTCACAGGAACAAGAGACCCAGTACTTC.

The V gene is TRBV3-1, the J gene TRBJ2-1; TRBD1 agrees at 8 bases. The CDR3 sequence is 15 residues long. The ends lost 3 bases at V and 7 bases at J; junction bases unmatched: 8. Germline lookup yields CDR1 LGHDT and CDR2 YNNKEL (reference sequence). For the CDR3, the DNA is TGTGCCAGCAGCCACAACGACAGGGGCAGGAATGAGCAGTTCTTC. Its translation: CASSHNDRGRNEQFF.